A few counts support the clone carrying this T cell receptor beta chain. Preparation of the TCRbeta library used unique molecular identifiers. TCRdb ran MiXCR on the PCR reads and lists one entry per CDR3 protein. The table includes a few hundred thousand distinct CDR3 sequences, 10% detected once. The V segment lost 1 base and the J segment 5 bases; nucleotides outside the gene matches: 10. Germline CDR1 reads SGHRS; CDR2 reads YFSETQ. The CDR3 runs to 16 residues. The data derive from a study of T-cell reconstitution after alpha-beta-depleted transplantation in children. The TCR comes from a human donor who donated a stem cell graft to a child with acute lymphoblastic leukemia. The chain recombines TRBV5-1 with TRBJ2-7; 9 nucleotides align to TRBD2. The sample consisted of PBMCs from the stem cell graft donor, taken from the stem cell graft. CDR3 loop: CASSLLASGMINEQYF. CDR3 nucleotides: TGCGCCAGCAGCTTGTTGGCTAGCGGGATGATCAACGAGCAGTACTTC.